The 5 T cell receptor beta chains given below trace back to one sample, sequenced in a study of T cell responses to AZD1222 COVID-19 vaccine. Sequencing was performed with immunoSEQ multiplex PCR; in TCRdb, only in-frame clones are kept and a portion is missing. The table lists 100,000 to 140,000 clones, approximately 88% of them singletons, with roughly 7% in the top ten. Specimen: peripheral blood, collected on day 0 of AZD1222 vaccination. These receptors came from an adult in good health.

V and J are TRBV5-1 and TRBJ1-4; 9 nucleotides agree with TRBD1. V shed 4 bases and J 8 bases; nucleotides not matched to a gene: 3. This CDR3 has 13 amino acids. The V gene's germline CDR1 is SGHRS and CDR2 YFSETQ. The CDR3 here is CASSRGTGEKLFF. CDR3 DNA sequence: TGCGCCAGCAGCCGGGGGACAGGGGAAAAACTGTTTTTT.

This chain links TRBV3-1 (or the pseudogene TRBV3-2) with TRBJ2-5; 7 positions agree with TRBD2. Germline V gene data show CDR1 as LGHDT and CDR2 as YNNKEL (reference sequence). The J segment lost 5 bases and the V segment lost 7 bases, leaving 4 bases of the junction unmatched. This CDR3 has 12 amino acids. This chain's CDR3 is CASKVGGETQYF. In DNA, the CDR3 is TGTGCCAGCAAGGTGGGGGGGGAGACCCAGTACTTC.

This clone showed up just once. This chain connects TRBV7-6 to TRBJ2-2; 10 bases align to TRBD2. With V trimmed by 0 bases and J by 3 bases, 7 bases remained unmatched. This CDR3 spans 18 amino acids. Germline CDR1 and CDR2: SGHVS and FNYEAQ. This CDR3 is CASSLAASSGSYTGELFF. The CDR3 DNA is TGTGCCAGCAGCTTAGCGGCGTCTAGCGGGAGTTACACCGGGGAGCTGTTTTTT.

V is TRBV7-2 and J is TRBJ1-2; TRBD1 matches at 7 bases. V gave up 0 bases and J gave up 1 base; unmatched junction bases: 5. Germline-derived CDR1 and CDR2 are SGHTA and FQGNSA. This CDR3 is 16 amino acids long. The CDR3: CASSLATGWGNYGYTF. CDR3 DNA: TGTGCCAGCAGCTTAGCGACAGGGTGGGGTAACTATGGCTACACCTTC.

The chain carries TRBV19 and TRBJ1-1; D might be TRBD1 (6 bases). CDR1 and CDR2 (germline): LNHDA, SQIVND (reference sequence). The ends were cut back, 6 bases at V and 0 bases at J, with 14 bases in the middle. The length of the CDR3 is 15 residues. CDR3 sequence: CASRLSQGMNTEAFF. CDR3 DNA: TGTGCCAGTAGATTATCTCAGGGGATGAACACTGAAGCTTTCTTT.